This T cell receptor (beta chain) was sequenced during a study of blood T cell repertoires in COVID-19. Study-wide background: Acute-phase and convalescent COVID-19 samples originated in the United States, Italy and Spain. Sample material is recorded as cDNA or gDNA derived from T cells, B-cell-depleted T cells, or PBMCs.

In the original workflow: Using reference gene primer amplification, nucleated cell counts were estimated. Sequencing was performed with immunoSEQ multiplex PCR; in TCRdb, only in-frame clones are kept and a portion is missing. V and J calls plus clone size are reproduced from that table; the DNA served to infer D and trimming. The sample includes around 190,000 clones, 88% of them seen just once. Germline CDR1 is WSHSY and CDR2 is SAAADI. The CDR3 consists of 14 residues. V gave up 4 bases and J gave up 2 bases, with 12 bases separating them. The chain is built from TRBV10-2 and TRBJ2-7; tentative D call: TRBD2 (7 bases). Sequenced sample: peripheral blood. The origin of this receptor is a human donor in a cohort sampled during active COVID-19. CDR3 in amino acids: CASSVGGQAYEQYF. In nucleotides, the CDR3 is TGCGCCAGCAGTGTGGGGGGGCAGGCCTACGAGCAGTACTTC.